Listed here are 20 T cell receptor beta chains from one sample, sequenced in a study of T cells in Graves' hyperthyroidism and ophthalmopathy. Amplification of TCR beta CDR3 regions was performed using RNA transcripts as template. The HTBI set primed first-round TCR CDR3 RT-PCR. TCRdb recomputed calls from the multiplex PCR reads with MiXCR, one row per CDR3 protein. The profile shows around 580,000 distinct CDR3 sequences, roughly 50% of them singletons. The specimen sequenced was peripheral blood or thyroid tissue (not recorded which). Receptors were obtained from a woman under 30 with Graves' hyperthyroidism.

J is TRBJ1-1 and V is TRBV19; D unresolved. In germline, CDR1 is LNHDA, CDR2 SQIVND (reference sequence). V gave up 8 bases and J gave up 1 base, with 8 bases separating them. The CDR3 totals 12 residues. CDR3 sequence reads: CASYRRNTEAFF. CDR3 nucleotide sequence: TGTGCCAGTTATCGGAGGAACACTGAAGCTTTCTTT.

This clonotype was seen many times. V is TRBV4-3 and J is TRBJ2-5, with 8 bases matching TRBD2. J gave up 6 bases and V 8 bases, and 8 bases lay outside the gene matches. The CDR3 runs to 13 residues. Germline values: CDR1 LGHNA, CDR2 YSLEER. The CDR3 region has the DNA TGCGCCAGCGGACTAGCAATAGAAAAGACCCAGTACTTC. Its protein is CASGLAIEKTQYF.

This clonotype showed up many times. A read error is likely, as this CDR3 ends without the conserved phenylalanine or tryptophan. It is unclear where the CDR3 begins or ends on the DNA, so no DNA is shown, and the CDR3 is as TCRdb lists it. The J gene is TRBJ2-7, the V gene TRBV12-3 or TRBV12-4; TRBD1, as called in the table, went unchecked against the DNA. The CDR3 is made up of 12 amino acids, end residues included. The chain's CDR3 is CASSDLGGTISI.

In this sample, this clonotype turned up many times. V is TRBV27 and J is TRBJ2-7, with 10 bases lining up with TRBD2. Germline trimming cut 6 bases from V and 7 bases from J; bases unmatched to any gene: 12. The germline CDR1 and CDR2 sequences are MNHEY and SMNVEV (reference sequence). This CDR3 is 15 amino acids long. The CDR3 reads CASSTLLAGTGEQYF. As DNA, the CDR3 is TGTGCCAGCAGCACGCTACTAGCGGGAACGGGGGAGCAGTACTTC.

This clonotype has at least ten counts. This sequence joins TRBV5-8 and TRBJ1-6, with D hard to call. CDR1 and CDR2 from the germline V gene are SGHTS and YDEGEE. The V and J ends lost 3 bases and 10 bases respectively, with 8 bases between them. The CDR3 totals 12 residues. The CDR3 reads CASSSVGSPLHF. The CDR3 DNA sequence: TGTGCCAGCAGCTCGGTGGGCTCACCCCTCCACTTT.

The chain is built from TRBV12-3 or TRBV12-4 and TRBJ2-1; 13 bases are shared with TRBD2. V was clipped by 7 bases and J by 5 bases; unmatched bases: 8. There are 16 residues in the CDR3. CDR3 coding DNA: TGTGCCAGCAACTCATTCGGACTAGCGGGAGACAATGAGCAGTTCTTC. It yields the protein CASNSFGLAGDNEQFF.

This clonotype was detected only a few times. Since a much larger clone is just one base distant, this may be a read error. The V and J genes are TRBV5-8 and TRBJ1-5; D uncertain. CDR1 SGHTS and CDR2 YDEGEE come from the germline V gene. This CDR3 region has 13 residues. The chain's CDR3 is CASSLEQNRPQHF. The DNA of the CDR3 is TGTGCCAGCAGCTTGGAGCAGAATCGGCCCCAGCATTTT.

Of note for this clonotype: A read error may explain this, as a much larger clone is one base away. The V and J genes are TRBV5-1 and TRBJ2-7, with 7 bases fitting TRBD1. The CDR3 extends over 15 amino acids. Germline lookup yields CDR1 SGHRS and CDR2 YFSETQ. The CDR3 coding sequence is TGCTCCAGCAGCCAACGGCAGGGGGAATTCTACGAGCAGTACTTC. Translation gives CSSSQRQGEFYEQYF.

The chain is built from TRBV10-3 and TRBJ1-6; 10 bases are a match to TRBD1. Germline CDR1 is ENHRY and CDR2 is SYGVKD. After removal of 7 bases from V and 8 bases from J, the junction contained 5 bases not matched to a gene. The CDR3 spans 14 residues. This chain's CDR3 is CAITPGQGYSPLHF. The CDR3 DNA sequence: TGTGCCATCACCCCGGGACAGGGGTATTCACCCCTCCACTTT.

In this sample, this clonotype turned up many times. One end of the junction does not line up with germline, which may come from a read error. The chain carries TRBV5-4 and TRBJ1-2; 8 bases are shared with TRBD1. Looked up from germline, CDR1 is SGHNT and CDR2 is YYREEE (reference sequence). There are 16 residues in the CDR3. In DNA form, the CDR3 reads TGTGCCAGCAGCCTCGGACAGGGCCGCACTAAGTATGGCTACACCTTC. It codes for CASSLGQGRTKYGYTF.

This clonotype was seen only once. Since a much larger clone is just one base distant, this may be a read error. The final CDR3 position lacks the conserved phenylalanine or tryptophan, pointing to a likely read error. The chain uses TRBV7-8 and TRBJ2-5, with TRBD2 identical over 10 bases. Germline lookup yields CDR1 SGHVS and CDR2 FQNEAQ. CDR3 length equals 15 residues. Trimming took 5 bases from V and 0 from J; bases not matched to a gene: 3. The CDR3 spells CASSAGTSDQETQYL. The CDR3, as DNA: TGTGCCAGCAGCGCCGGGACTAGCGACCAAGAGACCCAGTACCTC.

The chain uses TRBV29-1 and TRBJ2-1, with 8 bases fitting TRBD2. The CDR3 length is 14 residues. The germline V gene has CDR1 SQVTM and CDR2 ANQGSEA. V lost 5 bases, J lost 2 bases, and 5 bases stayed unmatched. Here the CDR3 DNA reads TGCAGCGTTCCAGCGGGAGCGGCCTACAATGAGCAGTTCTTC. Its translation is CSVPAGAAYNEQFF.

A few counts support this clonotype. The chain combines TRBV24-1 with TRBJ2-1; 14 nucleotides match TRBD2. Germline V gene lookup returns CDR1 KGHDR and CDR2 SFDVKD. V was pared by 10 bases and J by 8 bases, with 9 bases of the junction left unmatched. There are 15 residues in the CDR3. CDR3 region: CATAGTSGSRDEQFF. CDR3 coding DNA: TGTGCCACAGCCGGGACTAGCGGGAGTAGAGATGAGCAGTTCTTC.

This clonotype was observed many times. This chain joins TRBV7-3 and TRBJ2-2; no definite D call. CDR3 length equals 14 residues. V shed 5 bases and J shed 3 bases, with 10 bases lying between them. CDR1 and CDR2 (germline): SGHTA, FQGTGA. The CDR3 region has the DNA TGTGCCAGCAGCCCGACCCTCGACACCGGGGAGCTGTTTTTT. It yields the protein CASSPTLDTGELFF.

As DNA, the CDR3 is TGTGCAAGCCATCGGGGGACCGAGAATGAGCAGTACTTC. Translated: CASHRGTENEQYF. The chain couples TRBV11-2 to TRBJ2-7; D may be TRBD2 (6 bases). The CDR3 has 13 residues. From germline, CDR1 is SGHAT and CDR2 FQNNGV. The variable domain in full, with the rest retrieved from reference TRBV11-2 and TRBJ2-7, is EAGVAQSPRYKIIEKRQSVAFWCNPISGHATLYWYQQILGQGPKLLIQFQNNGVVDDSQLPKDRFSAERLKGVDSTLKIQPAKLEDSAVYLCASHRGTENEQYFGPGTRLTVT.

This clonotype was detected many times. The chain couples TRBV2 to TRBJ1-5, with a tentative D call TRBD1 (6 bases). Germline values: CDR1 SNHLY, CDR2 FYNNEI. V lost 5 bases and J 6 bases, leaving 14 bases between the germline ends. This CDR3 is 14 amino acids long. CDR3 region: CASSYPRGGQPQHF. Written as DNA, the CDR3 is TGTGCCAGCAGTTATCCGAGAGGGGGTCAGCCCCAGCATTTT.

The chain joins TRBV7-9 to TRBJ2-2, with D perhaps TRBD2 (5 bases). The V gene's germline CDR1 is SEHNR and CDR2 FQNEAQ (reference sequence). The CDR3 sequence is 15 residues long. Trimming cost V 5 bases and J 1 base, with 11 bases left between them. In DNA, the CDR3 is TGTGCCAGCAGCCCGGTCGGGGAGAACACCGGGGAGCTGTTTTTT. Translation: CASSPVGENTGELFF.

This clonotype has ten or more counts. This rearrangement joins TRBV29-1 to TRBJ2-2, with 15 bases identical to TRBD2. The CDR3 contains 17 residues. From germline, CDR1 is SQVTM and CDR2 ANQGSEA. The ends lost 6 bases at V and 0 bases at J; junction bases unmatched: 5. The CDR3 DNA is TGCAGCGTCTGGACTAGCGGGAGGGCCCCGAACACCGGGGAGCTGTTTTTT. Protein sequence: CSVWTSGRAPNTGELFF.

The chain uses TRBV2 and TRBJ1-6; D perhaps matches TRBD1 (6 bases). The CDR3 runs to 14 residues. Germline-derived CDR1 and CDR2 are SNHLY and FYNNEI. V shed 5 bases and J shed 12 bases, with 17 bases lying between them. The CDR3 nucleotides are TGTGCCAGCAGTCCCAGGGGCGAGATGGGACCCCTCCACTTT. It codes for CASSPRGEMGPLHF.

In this sample, this clonotype turned up many times. This chain links TRBV29-1 with TRBJ1-2; D gene uncertain. Trimming removed 4 bases from V and 1 base from J, with 7 bases in between. CDR1 is SQVTM, CDR2 ANQGSEA, per germline. CDR3 length: 12 residues. In nucleotides, the CDR3 is TGCAGCGTTGTTCGGATTAACTATGGCTACACCTTC. It encodes CSVVRINYGYTF.